This T cell receptor beta chain was observed in a study of shared clonotypes between healthy human individuals. Original analysis: Filtering differed because ImmunoSEQ produced junction-only sequences that carried no quality scores. Method: immunoSEQ multiplex PCR; TCRdb's copy keeps in-frame clones and lacks some. V and J calls and clone size are copied from that table; D and trimming were computed from the DNA. Among about 320,000 clones listed, about nine tenths were seen once. Trimming pared 4 bases from V and 3 bases from J, leaving 15 bases between. The CDR3 runs to 16 residues. Germline CDR1 reads LGHNA; CDR2 reads YSLEER.

The TCR comes from a man between 18 and 29 years old in good health. This chain connects TRBV4-3 to TRBJ2-2; TRBD2 might be the D (6 bases). Sequenced: memory CD8+ T cells sorted from blood. Subset meaning: CD45RO+ cells pooled with CCR7-negative TemRA cells. Here the CDR3 DNA reads TGCGCCAGCAGCCGGGGGGAAAGTCCGGACACCGGGGAGCTGTTTTTT. Its translation: CASSRGESPDTGELFF.